A selection of T cell receptor beta chains follows, all from one sample in a study of T cell repertoires in aging, cancer and after chemotherapy. MiXCR was run by TCRdb on the multiplex PCR reads, yielding one entry per CDR3 protein. The repertoire has 3,900 or so distinct CDR3 sequences, 25% to 30% of them found once; the top ten carry around a fifth. The sequencing sample was made of blood. These receptors all stem from a human donor with a solid tumor. Each CDR3 is given with its conserved first and last residue. The D gene is left open where the match is weak. Expanded clones get a size class; other rows say once, few or many, or leave the size out.

d_call: .
v_call: TRBV19
clone_size: few
j_call: TRBJ1-5
cdr3_aa: CASSMGGRRPQHF
cdr3_nt: TGTGCCAGTAGTATGGGGGGACGGAGGCCCCAGCATTTT

d_call: .
v_call: TRBV20-1
clone_size: .
j_call: TRBJ1-5
cdr3_aa: CSARDGREDSNQPQHF
cdr3_nt: TGCAGTGCTAGAGATGGCCGGGAGGATAGCAATCAGCCCCAGCATTTT

d_call: TRBD1
v_call: TRBV29-1
clone_size: medium-sized
j_call: TRBJ1-1
cdr3_aa: CSVSDRAVGAFF
cdr3_nt: TGCAGCGTTTCAGACAGGGCGGTTGGAGCTTTCTTT

d_call: TRBD1
v_call: TRBV27
clone_size: medium-sized
j_call: TRBJ1-2
cdr3_aa: CASSLDRGRNGYTF
cdr3_nt: TGTGCCAGCAGTCTAGACAGGGGGCGCAATGGCTACACCTTC

d_call: .
v_call: TRBV19
clone_size: .
j_call: TRBJ2-3
cdr3_aa: CASSIKDRTDTQYF
cdr3_nt: TGTGCCAGTAGTATAAAGGACCGCACAGATACGCAGTATTTT

d_call: .
v_call: TRBV18
clone_size: few
j_call: TRBJ1-1
cdr3_aa: CASSLDTEAFF
cdr3_nt: TGTGCCAGCTCATTGGACACTGAAGCTTTCTTT

d_call: .
v_call: TRBV24-1
clone_size: few
j_call: TRBJ2-1
cdr3_aa: CATSDGRPDSYNEQFF
cdr3_nt: TGTGCCACCAGTGATGGACGACCAGATTCCTACAATGAGCAGTTCTTC

d_call: .
v_call: TRBV11-1
clone_size: medium-sized
j_call: TRBJ2-5
cdr3_aa: CASSLSPGLQETQYF
cdr3_nt: TGTGCCAGCAGCTTGTCCCCAGGGTTGCAAGAGACCCAGTACTTC

d_call: .
v_call: TRBV19
clone_size: few
j_call: TRBJ1-6
cdr3_aa: CASSPPGTSYTSPLHF
cdr3_nt: TGTGCCAGTAGTCCCCCCGGGACAAGCTATACCTCACCCCTCCACTTT

d_call: TRBD2
v_call: TRBV18
clone_size: few
j_call: TRBJ2-5
cdr3_aa: CASSPREGIEETQYF
cdr3_nt: TGTGCCAGCTCACCCCGGGAGGGTATTGAAGAGACCCAGTACTTC

d_call: .
v_call: TRBV6-1
clone_size: few
j_call: TRBJ2-1
cdr3_aa: CASSESSADNEQFF
cdr3_nt: TGTGCCAGCAGTGAAAGTTCAGCGGACAATGAGCAGTTCTTC

d_call: .
v_call: TRBV19
clone_size: few
j_call: TRBJ1-3
cdr3_aa: CVTRSGRSGNTIYF
cdr3_nt: TGTGTCACCCGATCGGGACGTTCTGGAAACACCATATATTTT

d_call: .
v_call: TRBV19
clone_size: .
j_call: TRBJ2-3
cdr3_aa: CASSIGGSTDTQYF
cdr3_nt: TGTGCCAGTAGTATCGGGGGCAGCACAGATACGCAGTATTTT